This T cell receptor gamma chain was obtained from a study of γδ T cells in repeated Plasmodium falciparum infection. At the level of the study: Malian children with intense seasonal malaria exposure were compared with matched Australian children. Donors had four controlled P. falciparum NF54 infections over roughly 640 days. Study outcomes and limitations: In Vdelta2-negative, largely Vdelta1+, gammadelta repertoires, repeated controlled infections appeared to drive clonal selection waves.

Bulk repertoires came from Vgamma9/Vdelta2+ or Vdelta2-negative gammadelta T cells flow-sorted from PBMC. TCRdb reprocessed the multiplex PCR reads through CATT. The repertoire holds 30,000 or so gamma-chain clones, with more than 1.4% as singletons. The length of the CDR3 is 17 residues. Germline V CDR1 and CDR2: GITISATS, ISYDGTV (reference sequence). This clone was counted at least ten times. Its antigen is still unknown. TCRdb lists the protein of a much larger clone for this DNA, which differs at residue 12, so this is likely a read error; the protein given here is translated from the DNA itself.

The sequence was obtained from a pool of human donors (malaria-infected and uninfected, not separated). The V call is TRGV9, the J call TRGJP. No J segment appears in TCRdb, so it was assigned here by matching the sequence to germline. Sequenced sample: gamma-delta T cells from blood. CDR3 residues: CALWEVVMELGEKIKVF. CDR3 DNA: TGTGCCTTGTGGGAGGTGGTAATGGAGTTGGGCGAAAAAATCAAGGTATTT.